This TCR beta chain appears in the sequencing data of a study of CD8 T cells in ankylosing spondylitis. CDR1 is PRHDT and CDR2 is FYEKMQ in the germline V gene (reference sequence). The CDR3 loop spans 16 amino acids. The junction had 9 bases not matched to a gene; V was cut back by 5 bases and J by 4 bases. Molecular-barcoded quantitative 5'-RACE produced these TCR beta libraries. TCRdb reanalysed the 5' RACE reads using MiXCR and keeps one entry per CDR3 protein. The data show about 140,000 distinct CDR3 sequences, around a third seen once. This TCR was sampled from a male donor with ankylosing spondylitis. The specimen was synovial fluid, either unsorted or a sorted T cell fraction (not recorded which). The chain recombines TRBV13 with TRBJ1-3; TRBD1 agrees at 9 bases. The CDR3 bases are TGTGCCAGCAGCCCTCTTCGACAGGGGGAGGGAAACACCATATATTTT. Protein: CASSPLRQGEGNTIYF. Filled out from reference TRBV13 and TRBJ1-3, the complete variable domain reads AAGVIQSPRHLIKEKRETATLKCYPIPRHDTVYWYQQGPGQDPQFLISFYEKMQSDKGSIPDRFSAQQFSDYHSELNMSSLELGDSALYFCASSPLRQGEGNTIYFGEGSWLTVV.